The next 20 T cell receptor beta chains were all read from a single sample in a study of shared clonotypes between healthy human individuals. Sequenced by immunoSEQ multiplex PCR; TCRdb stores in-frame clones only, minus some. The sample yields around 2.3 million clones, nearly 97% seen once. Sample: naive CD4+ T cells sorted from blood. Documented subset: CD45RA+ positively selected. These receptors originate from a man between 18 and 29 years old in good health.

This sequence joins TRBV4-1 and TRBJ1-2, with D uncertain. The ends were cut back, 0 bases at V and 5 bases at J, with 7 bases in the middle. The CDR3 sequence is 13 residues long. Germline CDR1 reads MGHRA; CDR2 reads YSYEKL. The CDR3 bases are TGCGCCAGCAGCCAAGATCCGATATATGGCTACACCTTC. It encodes CASSQDPIYGYTF.

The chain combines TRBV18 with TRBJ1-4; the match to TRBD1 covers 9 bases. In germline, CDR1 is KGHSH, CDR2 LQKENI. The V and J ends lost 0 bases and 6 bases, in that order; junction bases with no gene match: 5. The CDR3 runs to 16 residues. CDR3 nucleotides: TGTGCCAGCTCACCACCGAGGACAGGGGAGGATGAAAAACTGTTTTTT. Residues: CASSPPRTGEDEKLFF.

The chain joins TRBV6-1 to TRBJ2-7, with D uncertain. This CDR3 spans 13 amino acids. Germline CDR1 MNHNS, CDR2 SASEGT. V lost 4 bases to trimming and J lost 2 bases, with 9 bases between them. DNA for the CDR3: TGTGCCAGCAGTGTGACCGTCCCCTACGAGCAGTACTTC. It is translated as CASSVTVPYEQYF.

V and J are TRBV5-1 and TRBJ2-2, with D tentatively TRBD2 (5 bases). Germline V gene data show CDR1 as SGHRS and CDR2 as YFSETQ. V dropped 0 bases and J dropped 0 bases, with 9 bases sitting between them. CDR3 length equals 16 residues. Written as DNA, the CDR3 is TGCGCCAGCAGCTTGGTGGGGAGACCGAACACCGGGGAGCTGTTTTTT. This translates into CASSLVGRPNTGELFF.

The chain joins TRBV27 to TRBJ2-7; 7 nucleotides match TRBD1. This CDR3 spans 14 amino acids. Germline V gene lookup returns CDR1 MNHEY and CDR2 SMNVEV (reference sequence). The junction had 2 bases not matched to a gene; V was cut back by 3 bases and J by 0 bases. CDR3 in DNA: TGTGCCAGCAGTTTCCGGGACAGCTCCTACGAGCAGTACTTC. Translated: CASSFRDSSYEQYF.

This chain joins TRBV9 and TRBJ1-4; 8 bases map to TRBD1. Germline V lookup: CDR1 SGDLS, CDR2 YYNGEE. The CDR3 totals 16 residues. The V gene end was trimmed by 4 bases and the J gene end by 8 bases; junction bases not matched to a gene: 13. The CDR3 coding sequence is TGTGCCAGCAGCTTAACCCCAGGGGGCGCGGGCGAAAAACTGTTTTTT. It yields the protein CASSLTPGGAGEKLFF.

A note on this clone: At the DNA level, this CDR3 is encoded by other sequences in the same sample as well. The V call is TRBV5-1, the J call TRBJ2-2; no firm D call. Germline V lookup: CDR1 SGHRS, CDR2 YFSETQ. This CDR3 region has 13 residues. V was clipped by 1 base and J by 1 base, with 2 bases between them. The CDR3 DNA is TGCGCCAGCAGCTTGCGGAACACCGGGGAGCTGTTTTTT. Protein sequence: CASSLRNTGELFF.

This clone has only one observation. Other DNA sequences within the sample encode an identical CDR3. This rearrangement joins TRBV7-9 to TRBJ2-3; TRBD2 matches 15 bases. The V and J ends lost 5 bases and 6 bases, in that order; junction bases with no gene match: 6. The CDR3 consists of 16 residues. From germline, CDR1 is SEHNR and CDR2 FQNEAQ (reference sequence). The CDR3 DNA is TGTGCCAGCAGCCCAGGACTAGCGGGAGGGCTGGATACGCAGTATTTT. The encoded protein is CASSPGLAGGLDTQYF.

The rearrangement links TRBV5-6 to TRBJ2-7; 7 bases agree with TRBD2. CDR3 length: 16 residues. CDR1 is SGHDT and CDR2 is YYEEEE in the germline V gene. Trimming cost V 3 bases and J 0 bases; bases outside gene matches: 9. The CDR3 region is CASSWGRGRISYEQYF. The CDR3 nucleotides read TGTGCCAGCAGCTGGGGGAGGGGAAGGATCTCCTACGAGCAGTACTTC.

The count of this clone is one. CDR3 region: CASRPRALSQVTEAFF. The DNA of the CDR3 is TGTGCCAGTAGGCCAAGGGCCCTCTCACAGGTGACTGAAGCTTTCTTT. V gene TRBV19 combines with J gene TRBJ1-1; possible D gene TRBD1, 5 bases. Germline CDR1 and CDR2: LNHDA and SQIVND (reference sequence). The V end was cut by 6 bases, the J end by 5 bases, with 22 bases between. CDR3 length: 16 amino acids.

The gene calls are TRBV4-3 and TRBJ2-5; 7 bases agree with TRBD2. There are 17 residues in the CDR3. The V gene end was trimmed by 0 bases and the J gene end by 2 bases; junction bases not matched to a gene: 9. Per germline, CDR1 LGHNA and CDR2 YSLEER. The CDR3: CASSQDSGPGGQETQYF. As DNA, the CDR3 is TGCGCCAGCAGCCAAGATTCGGGCCCCGGGGGGCAAGAGACCCAGTACTTC.

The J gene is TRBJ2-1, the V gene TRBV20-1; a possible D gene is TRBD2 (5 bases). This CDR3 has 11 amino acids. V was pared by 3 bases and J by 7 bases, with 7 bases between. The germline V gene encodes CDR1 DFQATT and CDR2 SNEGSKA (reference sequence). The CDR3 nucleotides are TGCAGTGCTAGGCGGGTTAATGAGCAGTTCTTC. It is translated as CSARRVNEQFF.

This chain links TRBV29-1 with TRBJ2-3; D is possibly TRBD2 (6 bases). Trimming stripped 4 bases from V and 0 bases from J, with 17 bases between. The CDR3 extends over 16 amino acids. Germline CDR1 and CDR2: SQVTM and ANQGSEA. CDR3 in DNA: TGCAGCGTTGGTCGAGGAGGCGGGGTTAGCACAGATACGCAGTATTTT. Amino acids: CSVGRGGGVSTDTQYF.

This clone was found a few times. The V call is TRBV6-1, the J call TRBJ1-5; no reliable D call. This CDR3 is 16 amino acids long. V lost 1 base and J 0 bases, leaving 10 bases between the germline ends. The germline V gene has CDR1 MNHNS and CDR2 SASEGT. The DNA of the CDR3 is TGTGCCAGCAGTGAAGGGCAGGCGCTTAGCAATCAGCCCCAGCATTTT. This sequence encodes CASSEGQALSNQPQHF.

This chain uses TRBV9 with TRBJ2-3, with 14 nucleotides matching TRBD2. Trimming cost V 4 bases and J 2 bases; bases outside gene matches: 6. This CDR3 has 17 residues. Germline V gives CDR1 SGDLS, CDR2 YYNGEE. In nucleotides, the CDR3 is TGTGCCAGCAGCACGGGACTAGCGGGAGCCTCCACAGATACGCAGTATTTT. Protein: CASSTGLAGASTDTQYF.

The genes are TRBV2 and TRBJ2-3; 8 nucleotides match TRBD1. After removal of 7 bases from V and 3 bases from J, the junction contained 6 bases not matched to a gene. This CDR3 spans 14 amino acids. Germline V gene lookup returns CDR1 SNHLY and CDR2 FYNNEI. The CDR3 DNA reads TGTGCCAGCAACGGACAGGGAGTGACAGATACGCAGTATTTT. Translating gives CASNGQGVTDTQYF.

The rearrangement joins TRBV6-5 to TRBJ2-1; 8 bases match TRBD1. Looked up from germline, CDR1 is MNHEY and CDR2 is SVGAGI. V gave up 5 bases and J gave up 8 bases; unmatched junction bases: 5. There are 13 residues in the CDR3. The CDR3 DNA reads TGTGCCAGCAGTGGGACAGGTGGGGATGAGCAGTTCTTC. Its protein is CASSGTGGDEQFF.

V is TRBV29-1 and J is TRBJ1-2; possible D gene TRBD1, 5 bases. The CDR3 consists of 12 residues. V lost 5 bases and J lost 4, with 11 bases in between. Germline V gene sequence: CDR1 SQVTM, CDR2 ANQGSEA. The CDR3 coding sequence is TGCAGCGTTCCTTCAGGGTTCTATGGCTACACCTTC. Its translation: CSVPSGFYGYTF.

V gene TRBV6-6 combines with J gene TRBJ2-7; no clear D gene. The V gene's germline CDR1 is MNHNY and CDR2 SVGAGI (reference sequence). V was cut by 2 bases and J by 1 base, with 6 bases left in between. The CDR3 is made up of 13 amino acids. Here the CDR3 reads CASSYLYSYEQYF. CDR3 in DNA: TGTGCCAGCAGTTACCTCTATTCCTACGAGCAGTACTTC.

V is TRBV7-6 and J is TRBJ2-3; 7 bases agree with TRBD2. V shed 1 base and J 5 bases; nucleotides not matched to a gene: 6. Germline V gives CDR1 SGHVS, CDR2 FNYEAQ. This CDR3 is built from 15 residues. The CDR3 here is CASSLGIAGVDTQYF. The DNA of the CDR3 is TGTGCCAGCAGCTTAGGTATCGCGGGGGTAGATACGCAGTATTTT.